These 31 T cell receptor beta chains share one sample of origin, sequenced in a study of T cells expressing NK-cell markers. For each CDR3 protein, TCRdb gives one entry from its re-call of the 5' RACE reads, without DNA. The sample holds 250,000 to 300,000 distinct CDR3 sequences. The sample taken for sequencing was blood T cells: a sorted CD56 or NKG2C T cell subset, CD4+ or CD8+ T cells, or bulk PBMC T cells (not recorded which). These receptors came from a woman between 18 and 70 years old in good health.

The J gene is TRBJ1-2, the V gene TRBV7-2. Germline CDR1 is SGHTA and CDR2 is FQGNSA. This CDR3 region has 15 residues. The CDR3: CASSFQGGLDYGYTF.

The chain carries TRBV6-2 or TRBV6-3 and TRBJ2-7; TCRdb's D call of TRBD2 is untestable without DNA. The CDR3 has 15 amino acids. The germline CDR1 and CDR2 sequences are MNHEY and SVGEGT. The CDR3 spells CASSSTLAGGYEQYF.

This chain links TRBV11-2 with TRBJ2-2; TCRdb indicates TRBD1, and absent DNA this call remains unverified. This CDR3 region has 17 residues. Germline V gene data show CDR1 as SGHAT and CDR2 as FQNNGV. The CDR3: CASSPLAGTANTGELFF. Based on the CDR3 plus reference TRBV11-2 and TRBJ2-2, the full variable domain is EAGVAQSPRYKIIEKRQSVAFWCNPISGHATLYWYQQILGQGPKLLIQFQNNGVVDDSQLPKDRFSAERLKGVDSTLKIQPAKLEDSAVYLCASSPLAGTANTGELFFGEGSRLTVL.

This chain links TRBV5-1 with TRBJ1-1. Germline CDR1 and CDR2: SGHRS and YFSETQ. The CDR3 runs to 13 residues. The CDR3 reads CASSLESNTEAFF.

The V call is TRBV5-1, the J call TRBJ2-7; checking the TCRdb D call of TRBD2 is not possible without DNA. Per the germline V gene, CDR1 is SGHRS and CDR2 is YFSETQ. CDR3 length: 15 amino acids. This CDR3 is CASSLSASGAYEQYF. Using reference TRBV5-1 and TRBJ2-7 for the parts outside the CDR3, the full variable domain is KAGVTQTPRYLIKTRGQQVTLSCSPISGHRSVSWYQQTPGQGLQFLFEYFSETQRNKGNFPGRFSGRQFSNSRSEMNVSTLELGDSALYLCASSLSASGAYEQYFGPGTRLTVT.

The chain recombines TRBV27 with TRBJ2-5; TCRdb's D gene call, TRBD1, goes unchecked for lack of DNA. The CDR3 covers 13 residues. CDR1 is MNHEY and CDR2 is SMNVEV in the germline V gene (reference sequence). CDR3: CAILDRDVETQYF.

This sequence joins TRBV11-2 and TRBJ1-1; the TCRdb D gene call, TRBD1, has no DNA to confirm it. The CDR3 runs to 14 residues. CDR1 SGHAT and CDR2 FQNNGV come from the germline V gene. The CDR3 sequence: CASSSRVGGTEAFF.

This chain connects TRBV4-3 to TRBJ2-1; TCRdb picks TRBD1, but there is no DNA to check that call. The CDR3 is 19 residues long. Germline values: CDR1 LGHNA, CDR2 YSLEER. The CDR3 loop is CASSRFPGQDHSGDNEQFF.

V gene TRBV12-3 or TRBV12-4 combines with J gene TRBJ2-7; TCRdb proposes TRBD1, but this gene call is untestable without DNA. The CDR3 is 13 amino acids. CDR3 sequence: CASRPGKSYEQYF.

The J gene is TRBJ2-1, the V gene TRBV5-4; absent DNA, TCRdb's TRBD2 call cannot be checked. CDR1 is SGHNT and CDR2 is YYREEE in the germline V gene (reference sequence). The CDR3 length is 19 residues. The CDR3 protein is CASSLGWLAGGPEVNEQFF.

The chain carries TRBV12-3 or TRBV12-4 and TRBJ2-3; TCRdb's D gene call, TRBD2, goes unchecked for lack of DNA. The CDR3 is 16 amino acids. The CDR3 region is CASSQLGRGRTDTQYF.

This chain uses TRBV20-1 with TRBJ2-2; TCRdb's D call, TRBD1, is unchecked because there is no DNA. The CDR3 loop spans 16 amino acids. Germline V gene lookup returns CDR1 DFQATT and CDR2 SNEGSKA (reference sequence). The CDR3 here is CSARDWGQGGTGELFF.

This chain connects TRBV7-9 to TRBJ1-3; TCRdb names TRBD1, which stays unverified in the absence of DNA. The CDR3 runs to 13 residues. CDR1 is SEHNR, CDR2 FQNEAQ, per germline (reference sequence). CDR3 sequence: CAKTGSTGNTIYF.

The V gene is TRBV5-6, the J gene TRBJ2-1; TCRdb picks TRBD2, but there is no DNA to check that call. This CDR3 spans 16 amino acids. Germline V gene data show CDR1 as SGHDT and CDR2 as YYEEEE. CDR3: CASSLVHGGGGNEQFF.

The CDR3 loop is CASSLVASGGAYNEQFF. The V call is TRBV7-9, the J call TRBJ2-1; the TCRdb call, TRBD2, lacks DNA for checking. The CDR3 contains 17 residues. CDR1 is SEHNR, CDR2 FQNEAQ, per germline (reference sequence).

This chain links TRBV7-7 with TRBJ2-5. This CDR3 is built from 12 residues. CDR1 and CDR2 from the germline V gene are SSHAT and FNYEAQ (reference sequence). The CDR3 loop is CASSFVGETQYF. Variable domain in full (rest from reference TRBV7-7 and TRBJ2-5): GAGVSQSPRYKVTKRGQDVTLRCDPISSHATLYWYQQALGQGPEFLTYFNYEAQPDKSGLPSDRFSAERPEGSISTLTIQRTEQRDSAMYRCASSFVGETQYFGPGTRLLVL.

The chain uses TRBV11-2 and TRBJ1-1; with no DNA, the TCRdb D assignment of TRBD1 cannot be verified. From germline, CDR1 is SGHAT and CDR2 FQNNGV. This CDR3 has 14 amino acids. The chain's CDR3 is CASSATGVNTEAFF.

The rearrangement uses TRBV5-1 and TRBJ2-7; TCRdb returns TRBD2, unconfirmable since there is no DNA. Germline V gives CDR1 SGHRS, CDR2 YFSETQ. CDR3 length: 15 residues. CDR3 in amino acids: CASSSYSQVIYEQYF.

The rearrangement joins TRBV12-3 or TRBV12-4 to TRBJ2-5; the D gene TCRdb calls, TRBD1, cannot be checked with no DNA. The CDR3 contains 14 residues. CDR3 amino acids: CASTPYTGGRTQYF.

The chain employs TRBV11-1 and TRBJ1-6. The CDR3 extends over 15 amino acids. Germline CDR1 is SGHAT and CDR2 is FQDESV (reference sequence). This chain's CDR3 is CASSPRTGLNSPLHF.

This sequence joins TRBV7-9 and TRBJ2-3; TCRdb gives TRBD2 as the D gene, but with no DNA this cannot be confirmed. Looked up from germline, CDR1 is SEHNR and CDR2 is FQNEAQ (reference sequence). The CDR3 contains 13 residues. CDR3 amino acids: CALGLAGGDTQYF. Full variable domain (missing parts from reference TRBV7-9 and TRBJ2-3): DTGVSQNPRHKITKRGQNVTFRCDPISEHNRLYWYRQTLGQGPEFLTYFQNEAQLEKSRLLSDRFSAERPKGSFSTLEIQRTEQGDSAMYLCALGLAGGDTQYFGPGTRLTVL.

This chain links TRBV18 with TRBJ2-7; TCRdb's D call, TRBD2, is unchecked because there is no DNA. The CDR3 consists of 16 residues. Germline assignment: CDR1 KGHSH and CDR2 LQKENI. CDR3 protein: CASSPGLVAGEDEQYF.

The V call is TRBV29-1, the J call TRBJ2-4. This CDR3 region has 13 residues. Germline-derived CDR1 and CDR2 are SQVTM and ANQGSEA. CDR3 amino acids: CSVEGLAKNIQYF.

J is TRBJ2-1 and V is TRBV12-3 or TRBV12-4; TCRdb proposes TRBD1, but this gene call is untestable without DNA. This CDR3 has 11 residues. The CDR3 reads CASSPGLEQFF.

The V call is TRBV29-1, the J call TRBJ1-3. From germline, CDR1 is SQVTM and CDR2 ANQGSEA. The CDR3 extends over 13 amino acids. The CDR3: CSVAYSSGNTIYF.

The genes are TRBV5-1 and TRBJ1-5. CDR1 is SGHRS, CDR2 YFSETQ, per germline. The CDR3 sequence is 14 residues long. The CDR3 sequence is CASSFGWGNQPQHF.

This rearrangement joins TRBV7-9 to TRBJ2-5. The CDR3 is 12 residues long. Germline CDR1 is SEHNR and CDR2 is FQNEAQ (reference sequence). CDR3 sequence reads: CASSRNQETQYF.

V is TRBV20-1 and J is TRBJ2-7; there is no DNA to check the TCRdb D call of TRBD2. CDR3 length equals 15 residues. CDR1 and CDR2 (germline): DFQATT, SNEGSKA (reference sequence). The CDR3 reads CSANGRRGQRNEQYF.

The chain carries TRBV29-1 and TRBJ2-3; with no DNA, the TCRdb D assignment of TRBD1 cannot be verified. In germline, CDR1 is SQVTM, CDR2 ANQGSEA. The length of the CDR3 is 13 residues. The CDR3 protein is CSGDPGSTDTQYF.

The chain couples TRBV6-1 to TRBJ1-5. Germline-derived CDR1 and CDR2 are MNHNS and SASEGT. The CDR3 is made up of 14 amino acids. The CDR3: CATSDVNSNQPQHF.

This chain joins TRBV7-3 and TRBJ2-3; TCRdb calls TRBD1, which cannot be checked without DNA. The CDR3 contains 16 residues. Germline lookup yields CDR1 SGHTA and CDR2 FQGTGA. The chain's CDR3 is CASSQHARGRLGTQYF.